This TCR beta chain was sequenced in a study of OX40 agonist ivuxolimab in advanced cancers. Study overall: Patients in the trial were receiving intravenous ivuxolimab every 2 weeks, at doses of 0.01 to 10 mg/kg. Under the entry rules, prior anti-PD-1, anti-PD-L1 or anti-CTLA-4 therapy was allowed, and 40% had some.

Repertoires were generated with immunoSEQ multiplex PCR, while TCRdb's copy carries only in-frame clones and drops some. The sample shows roughly 86,000 clones, about 90% of them seen only once. Anyone with autoimmune disease history or systemic immunosuppression was excluded. This clonotype was obtained from an adult with an advanced solid tumor such as melanoma, head and neck, liver or kidney cancer. Sequenced here: CD4+ or CD8+ T cells sorted from blood, sampled in a trial of the OX40 agonist ivuxolimab.

CDR3 nucleotide sequence: TGTGCCAGCAACGGGGACAGGGGCTACGAGCAGTACTTC. This codes for CASNGDRGYEQYF. This chain connects TRBV6-1 to TRBJ2-7; 10 bases agree with TRBD1. The J segment lost 3 bases and the V segment lost 7 bases, leaving 3 bases of the junction unmatched. The CDR3 is 13 residues long. From germline, CDR1 is MNHNS and CDR2 SASEGT.